This T cell receptor (beta chain) came from a study of blood T cell repertoires in COVID-19. Across the study: Both acute and convalescent COVID-19 samples were obtained from the United States, Italy and Spain. T cells, B-cell-depleted T cells, or PBMCs provided the cDNA or gDNA that served as material.

Authors' analysis steps: Cell counts per sample came from amplifying reference gene primers. Profiling relied on immunoSEQ multiplex PCR, and the TCRdb table lists in-frame clones only, not all of them. The DNA was the basis for D and trimming; V, J and clone size are from that table. The sample has approximately 100,000 clones; approximately 86% are singletons. The CDR3 is made up of 15 amino acids. The J segment lost 6 bases and the V segment lost 0 bases, leaving 8 bases of the junction unmatched. Germline CDR1 and CDR2: SGHRS and YFSETQ. The V and J genes are TRBV5-1 and TRBJ2-7, with TRBD2 identical over 8 bases. The sequencing input was peripheral blood. The sequence came from a man aged 65 to 79 with active or convalescent COVID-19. The CDR3 region is CASSLGGSGDREQYF. CDR3 nucleotides: TGCGCCAGCAGCTTGGGAGGTAGCGGGGATCGCGAGCAGTACTTC.